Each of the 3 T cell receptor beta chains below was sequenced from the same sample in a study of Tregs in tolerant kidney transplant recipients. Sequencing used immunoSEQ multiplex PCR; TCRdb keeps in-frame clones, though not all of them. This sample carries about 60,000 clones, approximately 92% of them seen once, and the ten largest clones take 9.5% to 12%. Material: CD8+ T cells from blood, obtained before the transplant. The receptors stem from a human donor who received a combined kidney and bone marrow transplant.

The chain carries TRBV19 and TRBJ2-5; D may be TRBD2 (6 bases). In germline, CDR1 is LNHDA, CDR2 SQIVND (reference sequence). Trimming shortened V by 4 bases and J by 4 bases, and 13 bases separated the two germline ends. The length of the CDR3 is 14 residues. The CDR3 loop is CASSKGLEAETQYF. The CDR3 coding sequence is TGTGCCAGTAGTAAGGGACTGGAGGCAGAGACCCAGTACTTC.

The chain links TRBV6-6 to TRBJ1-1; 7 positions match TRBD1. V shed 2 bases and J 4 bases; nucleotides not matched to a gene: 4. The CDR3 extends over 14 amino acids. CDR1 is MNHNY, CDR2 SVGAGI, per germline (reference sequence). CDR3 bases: TGTGCCAGCAGTTACACAGCAGGGGGCACTGAAGCTTTCTTT. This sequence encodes CASSYTAGGTEAFF.

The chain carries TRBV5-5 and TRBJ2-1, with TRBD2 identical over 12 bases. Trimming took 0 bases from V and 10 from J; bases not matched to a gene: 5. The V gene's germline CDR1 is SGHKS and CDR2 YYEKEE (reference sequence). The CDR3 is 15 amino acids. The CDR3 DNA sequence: TGTGCCAGCAGCTTGGGGCTAGCGGGAGGGTGGGAGCAGTTCTTC. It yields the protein CASSLGLAGGWEQFF.